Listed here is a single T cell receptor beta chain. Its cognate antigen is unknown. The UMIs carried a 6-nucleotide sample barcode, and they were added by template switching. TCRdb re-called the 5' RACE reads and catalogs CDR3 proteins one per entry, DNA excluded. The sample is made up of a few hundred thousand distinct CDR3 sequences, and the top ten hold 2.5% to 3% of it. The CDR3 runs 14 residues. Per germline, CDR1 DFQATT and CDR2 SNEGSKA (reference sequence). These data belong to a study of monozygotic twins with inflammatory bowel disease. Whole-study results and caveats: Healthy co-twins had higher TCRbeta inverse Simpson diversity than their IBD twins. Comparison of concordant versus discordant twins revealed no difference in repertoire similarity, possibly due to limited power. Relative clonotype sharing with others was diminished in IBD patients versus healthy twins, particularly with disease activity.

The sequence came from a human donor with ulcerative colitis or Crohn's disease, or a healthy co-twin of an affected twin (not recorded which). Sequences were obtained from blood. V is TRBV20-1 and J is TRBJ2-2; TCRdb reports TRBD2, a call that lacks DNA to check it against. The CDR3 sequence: CSARRGGLTGELFF.